Included here is one T cell receptor beta chain sequence, with context. What it recognizes is unknown. Trimming removed 4 bases from V and 1 base from J; junction bases left unmatched: 3. The CDR3 extends over 15 amino acids. Germline V gives CDR1 MNHEY, CDR2 SVGAGI. The source of the sample is a study of CD8+ T cells in alopecia areata. Study results and caveats: Many expanded lesional clones stayed in scalp and blood while on tofacitinib. Uncertainty about whether baseline CD8+ expansion is linked to response remains, with one nonresponder. Affected lesional scalp, above all in alopecia totalis/universalis, was more clonal than normal scalp.

Stated treatment: oral pan-JAK inhibitor, 5-10 mg twice daily. Researchers gathered lesional scalp punch biopsies and peripheral blood from patients with alopecia areata. Extracted from the samples, RNA was reverse transcribed into cDNA to serve as the sequencing template. This table comes from immunoSEQ multiplex PCR, and its TCRdb copy is limited to in-frame clones, with some not included. Among some 88,000 clones listed, around 47% were seen once. The genes are TRBV6-5 and TRBJ2-1, with 8 bases lining up with TRBD2. The source material was CD8+ T cells sorted from blood, sampled at week 24, from a patient treated with tofacitinib. The sequence derives from a human donor with alopecia areata. The CDR3 loop is CASSLGGRSYNEQFF. In nucleotides, the CDR3 is TGTGCCAGCAGTTTAGGCGGGAGGTCCTACAATGAGCAGTTCTTC.